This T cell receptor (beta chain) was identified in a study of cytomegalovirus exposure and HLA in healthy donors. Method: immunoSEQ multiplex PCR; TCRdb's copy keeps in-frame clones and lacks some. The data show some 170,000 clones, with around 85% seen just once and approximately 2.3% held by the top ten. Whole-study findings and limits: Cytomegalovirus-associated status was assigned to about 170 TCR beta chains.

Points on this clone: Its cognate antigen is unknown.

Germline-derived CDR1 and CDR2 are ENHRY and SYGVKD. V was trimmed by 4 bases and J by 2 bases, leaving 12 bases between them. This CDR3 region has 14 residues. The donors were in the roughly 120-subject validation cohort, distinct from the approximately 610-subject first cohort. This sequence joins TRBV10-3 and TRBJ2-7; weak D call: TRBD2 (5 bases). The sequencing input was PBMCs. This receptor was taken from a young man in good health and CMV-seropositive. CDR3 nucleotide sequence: TGTGCCATCAGTGTGGGAGAAGTCACCTACGAGCAGTACTTC. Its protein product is CAISVGEVTYEQYF.